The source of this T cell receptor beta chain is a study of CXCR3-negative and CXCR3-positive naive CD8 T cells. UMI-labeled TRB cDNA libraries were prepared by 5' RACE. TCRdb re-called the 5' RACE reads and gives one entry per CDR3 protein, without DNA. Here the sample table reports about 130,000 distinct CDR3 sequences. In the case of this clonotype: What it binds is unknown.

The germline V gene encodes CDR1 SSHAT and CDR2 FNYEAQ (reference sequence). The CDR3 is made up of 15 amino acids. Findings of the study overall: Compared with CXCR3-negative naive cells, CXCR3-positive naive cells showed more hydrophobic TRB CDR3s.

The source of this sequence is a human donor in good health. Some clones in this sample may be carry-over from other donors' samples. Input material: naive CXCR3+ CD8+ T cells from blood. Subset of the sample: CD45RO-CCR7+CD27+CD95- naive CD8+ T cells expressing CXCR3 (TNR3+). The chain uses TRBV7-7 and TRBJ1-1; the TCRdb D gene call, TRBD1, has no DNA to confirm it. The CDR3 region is CASSSWTGMDTEAFF.